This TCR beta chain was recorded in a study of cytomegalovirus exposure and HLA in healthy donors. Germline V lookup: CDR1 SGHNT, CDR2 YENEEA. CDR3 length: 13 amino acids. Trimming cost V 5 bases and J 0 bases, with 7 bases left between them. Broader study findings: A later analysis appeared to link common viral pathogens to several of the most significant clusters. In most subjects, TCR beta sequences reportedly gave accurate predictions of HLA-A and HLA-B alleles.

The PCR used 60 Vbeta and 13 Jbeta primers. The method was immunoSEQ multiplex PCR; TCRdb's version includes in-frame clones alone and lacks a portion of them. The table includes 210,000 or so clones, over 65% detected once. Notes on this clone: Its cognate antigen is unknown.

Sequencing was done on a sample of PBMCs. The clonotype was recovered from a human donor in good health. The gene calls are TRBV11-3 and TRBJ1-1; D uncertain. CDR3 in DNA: TGTGCCAGCAGCCTAGCGTTGAACACTGAAGCTTTCTTT. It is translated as CASSLALNTEAFF.